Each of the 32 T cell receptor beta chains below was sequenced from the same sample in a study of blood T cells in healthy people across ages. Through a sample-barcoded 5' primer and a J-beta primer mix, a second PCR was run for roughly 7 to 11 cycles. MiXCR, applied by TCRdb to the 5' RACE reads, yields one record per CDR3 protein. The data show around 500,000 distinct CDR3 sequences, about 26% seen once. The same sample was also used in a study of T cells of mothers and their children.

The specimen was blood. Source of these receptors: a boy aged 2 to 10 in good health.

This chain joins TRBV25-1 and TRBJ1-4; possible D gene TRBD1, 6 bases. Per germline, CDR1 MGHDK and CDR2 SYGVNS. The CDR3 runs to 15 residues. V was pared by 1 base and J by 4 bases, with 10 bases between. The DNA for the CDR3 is TGTGCCAGCAGTGAATTGGACAGAGATAATGAAAAACTGTTTTTT. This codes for CASSELDRDNEKLFF.

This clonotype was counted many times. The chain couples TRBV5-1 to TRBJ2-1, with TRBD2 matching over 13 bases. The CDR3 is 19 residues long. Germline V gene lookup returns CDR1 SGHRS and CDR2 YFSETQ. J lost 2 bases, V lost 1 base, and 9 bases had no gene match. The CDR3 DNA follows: TGCGCCAGCAGCTTGTACGGACTAGCGGGAGAGGTACCCTACAATGAGCAGTTCTTC. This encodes CASSLYGLAGEVPYNEQFF.

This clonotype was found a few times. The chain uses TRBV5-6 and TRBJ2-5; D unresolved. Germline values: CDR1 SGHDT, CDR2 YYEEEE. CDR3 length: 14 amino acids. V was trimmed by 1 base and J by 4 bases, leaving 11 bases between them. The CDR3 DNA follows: TGTGCCAGCAGCTTGAGTCTATACCTAGAGACCCAGTACTTC. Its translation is CASSLSLYLETQYF.

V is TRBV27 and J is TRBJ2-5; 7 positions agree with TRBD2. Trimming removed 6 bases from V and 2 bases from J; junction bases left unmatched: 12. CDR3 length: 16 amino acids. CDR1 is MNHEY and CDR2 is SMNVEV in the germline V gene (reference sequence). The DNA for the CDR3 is TGTGCCAGCAGCCCACTCCGGGACTACCTGCAAGAGACCCAGTACTTC. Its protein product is CASSPLRDYLQETQYF.

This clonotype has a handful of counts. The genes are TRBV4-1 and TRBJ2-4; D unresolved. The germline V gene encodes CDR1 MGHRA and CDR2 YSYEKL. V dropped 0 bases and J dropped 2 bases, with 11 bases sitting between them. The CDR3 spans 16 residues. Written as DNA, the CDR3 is TGCGCCAGCAGCCAAGAAGGTGGGATTCCCAAAAACATTCAGTACTTC. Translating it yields CASSQEGGIPKNIQYF.

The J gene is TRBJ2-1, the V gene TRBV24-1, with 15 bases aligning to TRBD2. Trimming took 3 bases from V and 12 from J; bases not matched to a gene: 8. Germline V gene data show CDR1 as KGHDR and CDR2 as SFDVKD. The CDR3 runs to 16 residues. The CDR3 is CATSDSGLAGGPVQFF. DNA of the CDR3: TGTGCCACCAGTGATAGCGGACTAGCGGGGGGGCCCGTGCAGTTCTTC.

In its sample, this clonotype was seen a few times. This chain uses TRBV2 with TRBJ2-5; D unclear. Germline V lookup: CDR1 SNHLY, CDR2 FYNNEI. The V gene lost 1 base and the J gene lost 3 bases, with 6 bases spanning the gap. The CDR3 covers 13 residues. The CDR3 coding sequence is TGTGCCAGCAGTGAAGAAAGGGAAGAGACCCAGTACTTC. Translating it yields CASSEEREETQYF.

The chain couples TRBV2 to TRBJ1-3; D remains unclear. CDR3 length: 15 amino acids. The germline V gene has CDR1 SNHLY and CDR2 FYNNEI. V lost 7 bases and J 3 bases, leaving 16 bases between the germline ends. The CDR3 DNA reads TGTGCCAGCACTCGCGGGCCGGTGGGTGGAAACACCATATATTTT. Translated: CASTRGPVGGNTIYF.

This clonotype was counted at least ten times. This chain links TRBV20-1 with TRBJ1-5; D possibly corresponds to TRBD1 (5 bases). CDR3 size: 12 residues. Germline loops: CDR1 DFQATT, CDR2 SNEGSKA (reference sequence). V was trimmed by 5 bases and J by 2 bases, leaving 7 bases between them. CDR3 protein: CSAGGGNQPQHF. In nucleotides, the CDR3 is TGCAGTGCTGGGGGGGGCAATCAGCCCCAGCATTTT.

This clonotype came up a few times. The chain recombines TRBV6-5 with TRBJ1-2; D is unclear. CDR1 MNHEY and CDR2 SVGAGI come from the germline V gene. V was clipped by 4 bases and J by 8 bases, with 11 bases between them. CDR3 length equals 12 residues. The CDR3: CASSSGMGGYTF. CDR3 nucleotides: TGTGCCAGCAGTTCTGGGATGGGGGGCTACACCTTC.

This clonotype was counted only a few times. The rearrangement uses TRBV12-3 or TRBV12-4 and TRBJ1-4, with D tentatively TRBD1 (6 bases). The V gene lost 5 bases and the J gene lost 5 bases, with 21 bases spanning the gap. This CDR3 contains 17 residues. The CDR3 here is CASSPQQGEALNEKLFF. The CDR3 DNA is TGTGCCAGCAGTCCTCAACAGGGCGAAGCGCTAAATGAAAAACTGTTTTTT.

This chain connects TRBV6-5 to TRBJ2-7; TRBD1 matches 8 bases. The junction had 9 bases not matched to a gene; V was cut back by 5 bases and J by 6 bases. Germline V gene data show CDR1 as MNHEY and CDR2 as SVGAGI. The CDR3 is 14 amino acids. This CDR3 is CASSNRGVSGEQYF. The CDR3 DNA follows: TGTGCCAGCAGTAACAGGGGGGTTTCGGGCGAGCAGTACTTC.

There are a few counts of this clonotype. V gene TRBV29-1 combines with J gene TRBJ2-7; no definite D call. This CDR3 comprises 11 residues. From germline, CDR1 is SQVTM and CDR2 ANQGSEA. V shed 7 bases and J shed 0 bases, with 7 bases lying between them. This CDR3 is CSAEFSYEQYF. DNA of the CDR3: TGCAGCGCAGAATTCTCCTACGAGCAGTACTTC.

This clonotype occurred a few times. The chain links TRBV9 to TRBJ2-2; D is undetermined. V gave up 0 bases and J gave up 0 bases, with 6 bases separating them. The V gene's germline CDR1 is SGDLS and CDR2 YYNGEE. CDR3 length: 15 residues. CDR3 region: CASSVEHSNTGELFF. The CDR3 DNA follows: TGTGCCAGCAGCGTAGAACACTCGAACACCGGGGAGCTGTTTTTT.

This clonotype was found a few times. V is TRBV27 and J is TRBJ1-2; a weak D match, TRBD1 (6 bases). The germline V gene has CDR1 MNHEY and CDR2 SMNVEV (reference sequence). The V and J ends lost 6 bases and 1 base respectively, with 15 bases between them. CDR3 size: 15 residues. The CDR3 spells CASSLGGARNYGYTF. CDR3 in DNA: TGTGCCAGCAGCTTGGGGGGGGCACGTAACTATGGCTACACCTTC.

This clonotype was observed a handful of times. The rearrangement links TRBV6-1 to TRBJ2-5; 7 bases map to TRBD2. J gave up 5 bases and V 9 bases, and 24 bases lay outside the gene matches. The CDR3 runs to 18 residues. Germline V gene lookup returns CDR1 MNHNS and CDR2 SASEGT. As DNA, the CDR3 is TGTGCCAGTGCCGTGACTGGCGGGGGTCTCTACTATCGGGAGACCCAGTACTTC. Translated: CASAVTGGGLYYRETQYF.

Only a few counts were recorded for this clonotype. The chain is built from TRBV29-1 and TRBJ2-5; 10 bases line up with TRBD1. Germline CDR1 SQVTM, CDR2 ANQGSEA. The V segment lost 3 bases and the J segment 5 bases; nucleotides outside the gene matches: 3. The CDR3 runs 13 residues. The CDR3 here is CSVEDRGWETQYF. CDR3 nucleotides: TGCAGCGTTGAGGACAGGGGGTGGGAGACCCAGTACTTC.

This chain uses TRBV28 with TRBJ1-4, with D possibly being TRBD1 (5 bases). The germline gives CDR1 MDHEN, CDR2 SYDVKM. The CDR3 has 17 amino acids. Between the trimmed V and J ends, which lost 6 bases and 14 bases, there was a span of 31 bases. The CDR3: CASSPADGMKNGRGLFF. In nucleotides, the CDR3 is TGTGCCAGCAGCCCCGCGGACGGAATGAAAAACGGTAGGGGCCTGTTTTTT. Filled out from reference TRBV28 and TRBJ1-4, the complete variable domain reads DVKVTQSSRYLVKRTGEKVFLECVQDMDHENMFWYRQDPGLGLRLIYFSYDVKMKEKGDIPEGYSVSREKKERFSLILESASTNQTSMYLCASSPADGMKNGRGLFFGSGTQLSVL.

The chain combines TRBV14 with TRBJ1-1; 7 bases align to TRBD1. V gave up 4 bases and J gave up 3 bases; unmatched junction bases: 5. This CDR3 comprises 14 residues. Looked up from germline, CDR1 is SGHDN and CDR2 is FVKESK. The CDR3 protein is CASSRDRVYTEAFF. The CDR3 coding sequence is TGTGCCAGCAGCCGCGACAGGGTTTACACTGAAGCTTTCTTT.

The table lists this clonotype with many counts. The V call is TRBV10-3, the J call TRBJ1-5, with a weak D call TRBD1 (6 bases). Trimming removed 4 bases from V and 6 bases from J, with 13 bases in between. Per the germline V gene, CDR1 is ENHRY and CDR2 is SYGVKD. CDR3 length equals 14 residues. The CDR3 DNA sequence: TGTGCCATCAGTGGGGGGGGCACCAGTCAGCCCCAGCATTTT. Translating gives CAISGGGTSQPQHF.

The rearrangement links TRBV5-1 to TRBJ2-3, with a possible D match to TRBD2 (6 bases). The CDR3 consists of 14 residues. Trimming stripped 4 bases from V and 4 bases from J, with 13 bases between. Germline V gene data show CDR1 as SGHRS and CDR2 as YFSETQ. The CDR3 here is CASSGGTIPDTQYF. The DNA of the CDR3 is TGCGCCAGCAGCGGAGGGACCATTCCAGATACGCAGTATTTT. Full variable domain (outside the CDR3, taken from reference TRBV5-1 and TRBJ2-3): KAGVTQTPRYLIKTRGQQVTLSCSPISGHRSVSWYQQTPGQGLQFLFEYFSETQRNKGNFPGRFSGRQFSNSRSEMNVSTLELGDSALYLCASSGGTIPDTQYFGPGTRLTVL.

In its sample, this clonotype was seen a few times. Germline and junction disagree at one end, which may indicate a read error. CDR3 loop: CASSLDSGGQGNTEALF. In DNA form, the CDR3 reads TGCGCCAGCAGCTTGGATTCGGGAGGTCAGGGGAACACTGAAGCTCTCTTT. V and J are TRBV5-1 and TRBJ1-1, with D perhaps TRBD1 (6 bases). Germline CDR1 SGHRS, CDR2 YFSETQ. The CDR3 extends over 17 amino acids.

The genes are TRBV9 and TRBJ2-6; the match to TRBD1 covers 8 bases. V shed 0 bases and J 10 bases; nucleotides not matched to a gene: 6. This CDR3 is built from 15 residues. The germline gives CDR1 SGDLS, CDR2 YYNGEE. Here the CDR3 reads CASSVDGTGGNVLTF. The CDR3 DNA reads TGTGCCAGCAGCGTAGATGGTACAGGGGGGAACGTCCTGACTTTC.

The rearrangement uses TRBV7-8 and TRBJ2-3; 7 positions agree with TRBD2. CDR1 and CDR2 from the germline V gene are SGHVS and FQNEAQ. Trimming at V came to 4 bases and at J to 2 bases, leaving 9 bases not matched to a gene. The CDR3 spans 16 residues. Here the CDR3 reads CASSSTRLANTDTQYF. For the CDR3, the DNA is TGTGCCAGCAGCTCAACTAGACTAGCTAACACAGATACGCAGTATTTT.

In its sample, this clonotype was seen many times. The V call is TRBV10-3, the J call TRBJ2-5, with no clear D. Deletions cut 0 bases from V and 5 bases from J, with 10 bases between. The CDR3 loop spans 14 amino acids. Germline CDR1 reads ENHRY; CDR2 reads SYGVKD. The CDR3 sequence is CAISESQAGETQYF. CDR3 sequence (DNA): TGTGCCATCAGTGAGTCTCAGGCCGGGGAGACCCAGTACTTC.

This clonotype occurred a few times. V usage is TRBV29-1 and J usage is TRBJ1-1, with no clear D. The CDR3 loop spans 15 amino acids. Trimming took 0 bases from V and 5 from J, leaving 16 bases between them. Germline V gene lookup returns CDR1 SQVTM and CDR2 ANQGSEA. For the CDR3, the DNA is TGCAGCGTTGAAGATCCTGTCAGGCAAGGAACTGAAGCTTTCTTT. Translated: CSVEDPVRQGTEAFF.

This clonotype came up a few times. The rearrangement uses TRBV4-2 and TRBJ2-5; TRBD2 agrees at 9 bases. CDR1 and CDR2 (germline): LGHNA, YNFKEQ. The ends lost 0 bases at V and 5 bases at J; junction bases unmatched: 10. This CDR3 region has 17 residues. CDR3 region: CASSQDSGGGAGETQYF. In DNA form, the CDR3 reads TGTGCCAGCAGCCAAGATTCCGGCGGGGGGGCCGGCGAGACCCAGTACTTC.

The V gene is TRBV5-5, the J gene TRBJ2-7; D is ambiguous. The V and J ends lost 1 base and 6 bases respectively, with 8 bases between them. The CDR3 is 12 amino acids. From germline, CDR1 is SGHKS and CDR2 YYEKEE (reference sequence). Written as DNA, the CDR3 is TGTGCCAGCAGCTTGTTAGACGGCGAGCAGTACTTC. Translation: CASSLLDGEQYF.

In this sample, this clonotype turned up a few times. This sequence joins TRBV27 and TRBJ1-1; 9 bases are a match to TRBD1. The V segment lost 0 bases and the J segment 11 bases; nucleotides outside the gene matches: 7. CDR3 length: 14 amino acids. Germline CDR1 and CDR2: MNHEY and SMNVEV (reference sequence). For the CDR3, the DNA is TGTGCCAGCAGTTTATCGACAGGGGGGCATCCGGCTTTCTTT. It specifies CASSLSTGGHPAFF.

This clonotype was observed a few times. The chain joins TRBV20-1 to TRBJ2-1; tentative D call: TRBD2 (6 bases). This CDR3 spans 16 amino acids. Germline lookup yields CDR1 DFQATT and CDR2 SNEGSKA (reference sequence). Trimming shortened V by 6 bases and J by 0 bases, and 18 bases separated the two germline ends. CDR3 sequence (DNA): TGCAGTGCCCTGACTAGTCTTGGGAGCTCCTACAATGAGCAGTTCTTC. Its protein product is CSALTSLGSSYNEQFF.

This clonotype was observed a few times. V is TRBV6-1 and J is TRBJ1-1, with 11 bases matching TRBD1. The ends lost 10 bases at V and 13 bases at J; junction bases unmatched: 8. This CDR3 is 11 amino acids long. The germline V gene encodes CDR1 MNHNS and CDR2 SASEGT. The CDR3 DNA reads TGTGCCACTCCCGGACAGGGGGCGGATTTCTTT. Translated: CATPGQGADFF.

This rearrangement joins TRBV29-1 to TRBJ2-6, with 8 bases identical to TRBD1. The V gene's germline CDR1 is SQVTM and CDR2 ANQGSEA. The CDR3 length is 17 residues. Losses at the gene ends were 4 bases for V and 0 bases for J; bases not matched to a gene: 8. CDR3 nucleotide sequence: TGCAGCGTTGGGATGACAGGGGTTAGCTCTGGGGCCAACGTCCTGACTTTC. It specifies CSVGMTGVSSGANVLTF.